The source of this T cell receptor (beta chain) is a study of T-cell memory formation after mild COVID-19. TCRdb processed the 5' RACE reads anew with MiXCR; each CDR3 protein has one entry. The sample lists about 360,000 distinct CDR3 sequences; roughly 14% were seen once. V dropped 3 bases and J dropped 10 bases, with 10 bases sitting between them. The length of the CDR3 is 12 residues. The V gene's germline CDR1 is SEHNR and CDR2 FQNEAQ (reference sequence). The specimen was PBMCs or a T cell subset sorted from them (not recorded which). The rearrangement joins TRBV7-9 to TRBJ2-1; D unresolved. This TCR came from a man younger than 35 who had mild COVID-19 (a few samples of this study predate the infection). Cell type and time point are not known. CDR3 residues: CASSFSLGEQFF. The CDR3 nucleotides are TGTGCCAGCAGCTTCTCTTTGGGGGAGCAGTTCTTC.